Each of the 29 T cell receptor beta chains below was sequenced from the same sample in a study of blood T cell repertoires in COVID-19. The assay was immunoSEQ multiplex PCR, and TCRdb's table has in-frame clones only and misses some. The sample contains just over 250,000 clones, approximately 90% of which appear only once. The sequenced sample consisted of peripheral blood. All receptors derive from a man in his 60s who had recovered from COVID-19.

The chain couples TRBV28 to TRBJ1-1, with TRBD1 matching 8 bases. CDR1 and CDR2 (germline): MDHEN, SYDVKM. The CDR3 is made up of 19 amino acids. V shed 5 bases and J 3 bases; nucleotides not matched to a gene: 20. As DNA, the CDR3 is TGTGCCAGCAGTCCGGAAAGGGCAGGGGGCACGTCCCTGGACACTGAAGCTTTCTTT. It yields the protein CASSPERAGGTSLDTEAFF. Filled out from reference TRBV28 and TRBJ1-1, the complete variable domain reads DVKVTQSSRYLVKRTGEKVFLECVQDMDHENMFWYRQDPGLGLRLIYFSYDVKMKEKGDIPEGYSVSREKKERFSLILESASTNQTSMYLCASSPERAGGTSLDTEAFFGQGTRLTVV.

The chain is built from TRBV6-5 and TRBJ1-6; TRBD1 aligns across 7 bases. Germline assignment: CDR1 MNHEY and CDR2 SVGAGI. Germline trimming cut 8 bases from V and 9 bases from J; bases unmatched to any gene: 10. The CDR3 loop spans 14 amino acids. CDR3 residues: CASHSDRTLSPLHF. The CDR3 DNA reads TGTGCCAGCCACTCGGACAGGACGCTTTCACCCCTCCACTTT.

The table lists this clone with a count of one. The V and J genes are TRBV5-5 and TRBJ1-3; TRBD1 aligns across 10 bases. The CDR3 sequence is 18 residues long. The J segment lost 3 bases and the V segment lost 0 bases, leaving 9 bases of the junction unmatched. Germline values: CDR1 SGHKS, CDR2 YYEKEE (reference sequence). The chain's CDR3 is CASSLEDRGLVSGNTIYF. In DNA, the CDR3 is TGTGCCAGCAGCTTGGAGGACAGGGGGTTGGTAAGTGGAAACACCATATATTTT.

This clone came up a few times. This chain joins TRBV7-9 and TRBJ1-5, with D tentatively TRBD1 (6 bases). Germline values: CDR1 SEHNR, CDR2 FQNEAQ (reference sequence). V lost 9 bases and J lost 1, with 28 bases in between. The length of the CDR3 is 19 residues. The CDR3 nucleotides read TGTGCCAGGAAACCGCGAAACCGGGACACTACCCTCAGCAATCAGCCCCAGCATTTT. It translates to CARKPRNRDTTLSNQPQHF. Filled out from reference TRBV7-9 and TRBJ1-5, the complete variable domain reads DTGVSQNPRHKITKRGQNVTFRCDPISEHNRLYWYRQTLGQGPEFLTYFQNEAQLEKSRLLSDRFSAERPKGSFSTLEIQRTEQGDSAMYLCARKPRNRDTTLSNQPQHFGDGTRLSIL.

CDR3 nucleotide sequence: TGCGCCAGCAGTGAGTCTCTCACAGGGGGCTACTATGGCTACACCTTC. Translation: CASSESLTGGYYGYTF. The chain links TRBV10-1 to TRBJ1-2, with TRBD1 matching 9 bases. Germline values: CDR1 WNHNN, CDR2 SYGVQD (reference sequence). This CDR3 comprises 16 residues. V shed 0 bases, J shed 3 bases, and the junction held 5 bases outside the gene matches.

The V gene is TRBV5-4, the J gene TRBJ2-7; 10 nucleotides line up with TRBD2. This CDR3 has 17 amino acids. Germline lookup yields CDR1 SGHNT and CDR2 YYREEE (reference sequence). Trimming cost V 0 bases and J 7 bases; bases outside gene matches: 13. CDR3 loop: CASSLASGGNLPGEQYF. CDR3 sequence (DNA): TGTGCCAGCAGCTTGGCTAGCGGGGGAAACCTTCCGGGGGAGCAGTACTTC.

The CDR3 loop is CASSAMTGANIQYF. The CDR3 DNA sequence: TGTGCCAGCAGCGCAATGACAGGGGCGAACATTCAGTACTTC. The chain employs TRBV9 and TRBJ2-4, with TRBD1 identical over 8 bases. The V gene end was trimmed by 3 bases and the J gene end by 7 bases; junction bases not matched to a gene: 6. CDR1 is SGDLS and CDR2 is YYNGEE in the germline V gene. The CDR3 runs to 14 residues. The variable domain in full, completed from reference TRBV9 and TRBJ2-4, reads DSGVTQTPKHLITATGQRVTLRCSPRSGDLSVYWYQQSLDQGLQFLIQYYNGEERAKGNILERFSAQQFPDLHSELNLSSLELGDSALYFCASSAMTGANIQYFGAGTRLSVL.

The genes are TRBV5-6 and TRBJ2-3; 10 nucleotides match TRBD1. This CDR3 is built from 16 residues. The V and J ends lost 2 bases and 2 bases, in that order; junction bases with no gene match: 5. Germline V lookup: CDR1 SGHDT, CDR2 YYEEEE. The CDR3 sequence is CASSFGQGVITDTQYF. CDR3 nucleotides: TGTGCCAGCAGCTTCGGACAGGGGGTGATCACAGATACGCAGTATTTT.

J is TRBJ1-2 and V is TRBV11-1; D is perhaps TRBD1 (5 bases). Trimming pared 5 bases from V and 6 bases from J, leaving 19 bases between. Per the germline V gene, CDR1 is SGHAT and CDR2 is FQDESV (reference sequence). This CDR3 has 15 residues. CDR3 bases: TGTGCCAGCAGCGATTCGGGACGGCCGGGGGATGGCTACACCTTC. This encodes CASSDSGRPGDGYTF.

The J gene is TRBJ1-6, the V gene TRBV5-5, with 8 nucleotides matching TRBD1. This CDR3 contains 14 residues. From germline, CDR1 is SGHKS and CDR2 YYEKEE (reference sequence). With V trimmed by 3 bases and J by 8 bases, 4 bases remained unmatched. CDR3 coding DNA: TGTGCCAGCAGCTCCGGGACAGGTGATTCACCCCTCCACTTT. Protein sequence: CASSSGTGDSPLHF.

The V gene is TRBV11-3, the J gene TRBJ1-2; weak D call: TRBD1 (5 bases). Trimming stripped 4 bases from V and 3 bases from J, with 9 bases between. The CDR3 extends over 13 amino acids. The germline CDR1 and CDR2 sequences are SGHNT and YENEEA. CDR3 DNA sequence: TGTGCCAGCAGCTCCCAGGGTGACTATGGCTACACCTTC. Protein: CASSSQGDYGYTF.

A few counts support this clone. This chain connects TRBV4-2 to TRBJ2-7, with 10 positions matching TRBD2. With V trimmed by 0 bases and J by 6 bases, 8 bases remained unmatched. CDR3 length equals 16 residues. Germline-derived CDR1 and CDR2 are LGHNA and YNFKEQ. The CDR3, as DNA: TGTGCCAGCAGCCAAGATGTTAGCGGGGGGCGACGCGAGCAGTACTTC. Protein product: CASSQDVSGGRREQYF.

The rearrangement links TRBV11-2 to TRBJ1-2; possibly TRBD1 for D (5 bases). Germline CDR1 reads SGHAT; CDR2 reads FQNNGV. This CDR3 has 13 amino acids. V gave up 1 base and J gave up 7 bases, with 10 bases separating them. The CDR3 region is CASSLGAGTGYTF. As DNA, the CDR3 is TGTGCCAGCAGCTTAGGGGCGGGGACTGGCTACACCTTC.

This clone was found once. As DNA, the CDR3 is TGTGCCAGCAGCTCCAGCGGATCCCAGTACTTC. This gives the protein CASSSSGSQYF. J is TRBJ2-5 and V is TRBV11-2, with D maybe TRBD2 (5 bases). Germline V gene sequence: CDR1 SGHAT, CDR2 FQNNGV. Between the trimmed V and J ends, which lost 4 bases and 9 bases, there was a span of 9 bases. There are 11 residues in the CDR3.

J is TRBJ2-5 and V is TRBV6-5, with TRBD2 as a possible D gene (6 bases). The germline V gene has CDR1 MNHEY and CDR2 SVGAGI. V was pared by 6 bases and J by 5 bases, with 16 bases between. This CDR3 contains 14 residues. CDR3 sequence (DNA): TGTGCCAGCAGGGAGGGGACCGCGACCGAGACCCAGTACTTC. Translation gives CASREGTATETQYF.

The genes are TRBV12-3 or TRBV12-4 and TRBJ2-3, with 9 bases aligning to TRBD1. V lost 8 bases to trimming and J lost 4 bases; unmatched junction nucleotides: 4. The CDR3 runs to 13 residues. The CDR3 protein is CASATGGADTQYF. CDR3 coding DNA: TGTGCCAGCGCAACAGGGGGCGCAGATACGCAGTATTTT.

V and J are TRBV7-3 and TRBJ2-5, with TRBD2 matching 11 bases. Per the germline V gene, CDR1 is SGHTA and CDR2 is FQGTGA. The J segment lost 5 bases and the V segment lost 2 bases, leaving 7 bases of the junction unmatched. The CDR3 covers 16 residues. The CDR3 DNA reads TGTGCCAGCAGCTTACTAGCGGGGGGTGGTCGGGAGACCCAGTACTTC. Its protein is CASSLLAGGGRETQYF.

V and J are TRBV7-9 and TRBJ1-6, with 7 bases aligning to TRBD1. Germline V gene lookup returns CDR1 SEHNR and CDR2 FQNEAQ (reference sequence). V was pared by 5 bases and J by 10 bases, with 8 bases of the junction left unmatched. The CDR3 contains 14 residues. The CDR3 DNA is TGTGCCAGCAGCCTGACAGGGAGCAGATCACCCCTCCACTTT. This translates into CASSLTGSRSPLHF.

J is TRBJ2-7 and V is TRBV21-1; the table's D call TRBD2 went unverified against the DNA. TRBV21-1 is assigned pseudogene status. The CDR3 length is 16 residues. In DNA form, the CDR3 reads TGTGCCAGCACCAAGGACCTCGGGGGAATAAACTACGAGCAGTACTTC. This translates into CASTKDLGGINYEQYF.

The chain is built from TRBV12-3 or TRBV12-4 and TRBJ2-1, with D perhaps TRBD2 (6 bases). V was trimmed by 10 bases and J by 0 bases, leaving 10 bases between them. There are 13 residues in the CDR3. Here the CDR3 reads CATTGGSYNEQFF. DNA of the CDR3: TGTGCCACCACCGGGGGCTCCTACAATGAGCAGTTCTTC.

This clone appeared once. The rearrangement links TRBV7-6 to TRBJ1-5; D remains ambiguous. V was pared by 5 bases and J by 0 bases, with 14 bases between. The CDR3 spans 16 residues. Germline CDR1 reads SGHVS; CDR2 reads FNYEAQ. CDR3 coding DNA: TGTGCCAGCAGCCGGGGTAGAGGGTTTAGCAATCAGCCCCAGCATTTT. Protein product: CASSRGRGFSNQPQHF.

The chain uses TRBV7-9 and TRBJ1-1, with a tentative D call TRBD1 (5 bases). The CDR3 loop spans 14 amino acids. The V end lost 4 bases, the J end lost 6 bases, and 15 bases lay between the germline ends. Germline V gives CDR1 SEHNR, CDR2 FQNEAQ (reference sequence). This CDR3 reads CASSSDRDWAEAFF. The CDR3 DNA reads as TGTGCCAGCAGCTCGGACCGGGACTGGGCTGAAGCTTTCTTT.

Here the CDR3 DNA reads TGTGCCAGCAGCCCCCGGGACAGGCCCCCCTACGAGCAGTACTTC. Amino acid sequence: CASSPRDRPPYEQYF. J is TRBJ2-7 and V is TRBV7-3; 8 bases align to TRBD1. Germline V CDR1 and CDR2: SGHTA, FQGTGA. The CDR3 runs 15 residues. After removal of 5 bases from V and 2 bases from J, the junction contained 8 bases not matched to a gene.

The CDR3 nucleotides are TGTGCCAGTAGTATAGCTGCCGAGCCCAACTATGGCTACACCTTC. Protein product: CASSIAAEPNYGYTF. The chain has TRBV19 and TRBJ1-2; D gene uncertain. The CDR3 runs to 15 residues. Trimming pared 1 base from V and 2 bases from J, leaving 11 bases between. Germline V lookup: CDR1 LNHDA, CDR2 SQIVND (reference sequence).

The rearrangement uses TRBV7-2 and TRBJ2-3; TRBD2 matches at 10 bases. V was pared by 7 bases and J by 8 bases, with 3 bases of the junction left unmatched. The length of the CDR3 is 12 residues. CDR1 is SGHTA and CDR2 is FQGNSA in the germline V gene. The CDR3 protein is CASTLAGGTQYF. Here the CDR3 DNA reads TGTGCCAGCACTTTAGCGGGGGGTACGCAGTATTTT.

This rearrangement joins TRBV5-6 to TRBJ1-1; a possible D gene is TRBD1 (5 bases). Germline lookup yields CDR1 SGHDT and CDR2 YYEEEE. V was pared by 2 bases and J by 7 bases, with 9 bases between. The CDR3 has 12 amino acids. The DNA of the CDR3 is TGTGCCAGCAGCTTACAGGCACTTGAAGCTTTCTTT. Protein product: CASSLQALEAFF.

The chain recombines TRBV4-2 with TRBJ2-2, with 9 bases fitting TRBD2. Trimming at V came to 0 bases and at J to 6 bases, leaving 14 bases not matched to a gene. Germline CDR1 LGHNA, CDR2 YNFKEQ. The CDR3 length is 19 residues. This CDR3 reads CASSQDLPGPSGASGELFF. As DNA, the CDR3 is TGTGCCAGCAGCCAAGATCTGCCCGGGCCTAGCGGGGCTTCCGGGGAGCTGTTTTTT.

The chain recombines TRBV7-9 with TRBJ2-1; D gene uncertain. The CDR3 has 16 residues. Trimming took off 10 bases at V and 6 bases at J, with 25 bases between the two ends. Germline V CDR1 and CDR2: SEHNR, FQNEAQ (reference sequence). The CDR3: CAIPQQALNLGNEQFF. The CDR3 bases are TGTGCCATCCCCCAGCAAGCACTAAATCTCGGCAATGAGCAGTTCTTC.

The chain joins TRBV19 to TRBJ1-4; D unclear. The CDR3 extends over 12 amino acids. V lost 3 bases and J lost 5, with 4 bases in between. Per germline, CDR1 LNHDA and CDR2 SQIVND (reference sequence). The CDR3 nucleotides are TGTGCCAGTAGTATCAGGAATGAAAAACTGTTTTTT. As protein: CASSIRNEKLFF.